Below are 10 T cell receptor beta chains sequenced from a single sample in a study of cytomegalovirus exposure and HLA in healthy donors. PCR employed 60 Vbeta and 13 Jbeta primers. The assay was immunoSEQ multiplex PCR, and TCRdb's table has in-frame clones only and misses some. The repertoire holds tens of thousands of clones, roughly 79% seen once, with about 0.53% in the top ten. Sequencing was performed on PBMCs. The receptors were sampled from a man between 25 and 39 years old in good health and CMV-seronegative.

This sequence joins TRBV6-6 and TRBJ1-4; no definite D call. The V gene's germline CDR1 is MNHNY and CDR2 SVGAGI (reference sequence). Trimming cost V 1 base and J 0 bases, with 6 bases left between them. The CDR3 contains 15 residues. The CDR3 DNA follows: TGTGCCAGCAGTTACTTGAGCCCAACTAATGAAAAACTGTTTTTT. It yields the protein CASSYLSPTNEKLFF.

The gene calls are TRBV27 and TRBJ1-4; a weak D match, TRBD1 (6 bases). V shed 5 bases and J shed 7 bases, with 14 bases lying between them. CDR3 size: 14 residues. Germline CDR1 and CDR2: MNHEY and SMNVEV (reference sequence). This chain's CDR3 is CASSQQGSTEKLFF. The CDR3, as DNA: TGTGCCAGCAGTCAACAGGGCAGTACTGAAAAACTGTTTTTT.

This clone was observed once. The J gene is TRBJ1-1, the V gene TRBV11-2; weak D call: TRBD1 (6 bases). The CDR3 length is 14 residues. Germline CDR1 reads SGHAT; CDR2 reads FQNNGV. V lost 6 bases to trimming and J lost 6 bases, with 17 bases between them. DNA of the CDR3: TGTGCCAGCAGTTTTGGCCAGGGGAGCGCTGAAGCTTTCTTT. The encoded protein is CASSFGQGSAEAFF. Full variable domain (missing parts from reference TRBV11-2 and TRBJ1-1): EAGVAQSPRYKIIEKRQSVAFWCNPISGHATLYWYQQILGQGPKLLIQFQNNGVVDDSQLPKDRFSAERLKGVDSTLKIQPAKLEDSAVYLCASSFGQGSAEAFFGQGTRLTVV.

The V and J genes are TRBV11-1 and TRBJ2-7; 8 nucleotides line up with TRBD1. The V gene end was trimmed by 1 base and the J gene end by 3 bases; junction bases not matched to a gene: 2. This CDR3 is built from 14 residues. Germline values: CDR1 SGHAT, CDR2 FQDESV (reference sequence). The CDR3, as DNA: TGTGCCAGCAGCTTAGGGACAGGGAACTACGAGCAGTACTTC. Its protein product is CASSLGTGNYEQYF.

The chain employs TRBV28 and TRBJ2-7; possibly TRBD1 for D (5 bases). Germline V gene lookup returns CDR1 MDHEN and CDR2 SYDVKM. Trimming pared 6 bases from V and 0 bases from J, leaving 18 bases between. This CDR3 has 16 residues. In nucleotides, the CDR3 is TGTGCCAGCAGCCCCCCCCTCCAGGGTGTCTCCTACGAGCAGTACGTC. As protein: CASSPPLQGVSYEQYV.

V is TRBV6-1 and J is TRBJ2-7, with a tentative D call TRBD1 (5 bases). CDR1 and CDR2 (germline): MNHNS, SASEGT. V was pared by 5 bases and J by 6 bases, with 14 bases between. This CDR3 is 13 amino acids long. The CDR3 is CASSSSRQFEQYV. The CDR3, as DNA: TGTGCCAGCAGTTCTTCTCGACAGTTCGAGCAGTACGTC.

In its sample, this clone was seen a few times. CDR3 nucleotides: TGTGCCAGCAGCGGTACATCGTTTGGAAACACCATATATTTT. Translated: CASSGTSFGNTIYF. The chain joins TRBV5-6 to TRBJ1-3, with D unresolved. The V gene's germline CDR1 is SGHDT and CDR2 YYEEEE. V lost 4 bases and J 3 bases, leaving 11 bases between the germline ends. CDR3 length: 14 amino acids.

The gene calls are TRBV9 and TRBJ2-3; D is perhaps TRBD1 (5 bases). The germline V gene has CDR1 SGDLS and CDR2 YYNGEE. V lost 4 bases and J 6 bases, leaving 9 bases between the germline ends. The CDR3 extends over 12 amino acids. The CDR3 nucleotides read TGTGCCAGCAGCCAGGGTTCGGATACGCAGTATTTT. Amino acids: CASSQGSDTQYF. Drawing the rest from reference TRBV9 and TRBJ2-3, the complete variable domain is DSGVTQTPKHLITATGQRVTLRCSPRSGDLSVYWYQQSLDQGLQFLIQYYNGEERAKGNILERFSAQQFPDLHSELNLSSLELGDSALYFCASSQGSDTQYFGPGTRLTVL.

The chain employs TRBV7-3 and TRBJ2-4, with 7 nucleotides matching TRBD2. V was pared by 1 base and J by 4 bases, with 10 bases of the junction left unmatched. The CDR3 is 17 residues long. Germline V gene sequence: CDR1 SGHTA, CDR2 FQGTGA. CDR3 amino acids: CASSLSSLAEEKNIQYF. For the CDR3, the DNA is TGTGCCAGCAGCTTAAGTTCTCTAGCGGAAGAGAAAAACATTCAGTACTTC.

This CDR3 reads CASSFLGQGNQETQYF. Here the CDR3 DNA reads TGTGCCAGCAGTTTTCTGGGACAGGGGAACCAAGAGACCCAGTACTTC. The chain carries TRBV27 and TRBJ2-5; 10 nucleotides align to TRBD1. The CDR3 is 16 residues long. In germline, CDR1 is MNHEY, CDR2 SMNVEV (reference sequence). Losses at the gene ends were 3 bases for V and 0 bases for J; bases not matched to a gene: 4.